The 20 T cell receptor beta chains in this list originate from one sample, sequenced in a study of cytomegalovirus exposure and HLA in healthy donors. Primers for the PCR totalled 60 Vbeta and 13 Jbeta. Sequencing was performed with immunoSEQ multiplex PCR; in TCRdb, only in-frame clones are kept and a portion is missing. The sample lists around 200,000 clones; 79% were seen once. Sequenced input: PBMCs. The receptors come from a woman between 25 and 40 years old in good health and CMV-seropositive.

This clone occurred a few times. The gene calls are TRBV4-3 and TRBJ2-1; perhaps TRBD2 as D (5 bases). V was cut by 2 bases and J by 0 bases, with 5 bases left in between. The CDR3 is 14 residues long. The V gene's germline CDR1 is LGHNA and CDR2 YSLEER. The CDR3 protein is CASSQRDSYNEQFF. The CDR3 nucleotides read TGCGCCAGCAGCCAACGGGACTCCTACAATGAGCAGTTCTTC.

The CDR3 DNA reads TGTGCCAGCAGTTCAACTAACTCCTACGAGCAGTACTTC. Its translation: CASSSTNSYEQYF. The chain employs TRBV27 and TRBJ2-7, with no clear D. Between the trimmed V and J ends, which lost 4 bases and 0 bases, there was a span of 7 bases. CDR3 length: 13 amino acids. Germline assignment: CDR1 MNHEY and CDR2 SMNVEV (reference sequence).

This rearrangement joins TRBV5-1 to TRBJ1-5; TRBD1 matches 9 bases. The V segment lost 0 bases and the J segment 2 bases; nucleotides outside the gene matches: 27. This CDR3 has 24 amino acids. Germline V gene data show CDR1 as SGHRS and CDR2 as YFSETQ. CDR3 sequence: CASSLGGGWRAWDRVSYGNQPQHF. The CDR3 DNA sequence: TGCGCCAGCAGCTTGGGGGGAGGTTGGAGGGCTTGGGACAGGGTATCTTATGGCAATCAGCCCCAGCATTTT.

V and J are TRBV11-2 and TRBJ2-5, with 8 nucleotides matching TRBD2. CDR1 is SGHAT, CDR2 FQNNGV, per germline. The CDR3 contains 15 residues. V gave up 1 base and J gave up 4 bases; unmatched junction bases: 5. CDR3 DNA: TGTGCCAGCAGCTTAGCGGGGGGGGGTACAGAGACCCAGTACTTC. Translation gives CASSLAGGGTETQYF.

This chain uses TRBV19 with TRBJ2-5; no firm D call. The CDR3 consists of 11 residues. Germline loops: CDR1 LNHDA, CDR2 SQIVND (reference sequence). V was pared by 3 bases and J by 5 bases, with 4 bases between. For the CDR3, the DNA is TGTGCCAGTAGTATTGCGGAGACCCAGTACTTC. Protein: CASSIAETQYF.

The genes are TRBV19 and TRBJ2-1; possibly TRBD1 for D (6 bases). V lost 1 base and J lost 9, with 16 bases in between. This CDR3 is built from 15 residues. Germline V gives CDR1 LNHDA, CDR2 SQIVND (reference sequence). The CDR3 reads CASSIARGGIREQFF. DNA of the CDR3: TGTGCCAGTAGTATAGCCAGGGGTGGAATACGTGAGCAGTTCTTC.

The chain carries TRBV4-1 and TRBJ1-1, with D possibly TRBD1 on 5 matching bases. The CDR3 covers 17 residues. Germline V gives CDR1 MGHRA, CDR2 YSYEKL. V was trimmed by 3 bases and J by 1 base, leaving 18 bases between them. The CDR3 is CASSQRQRFQKNTEAFF. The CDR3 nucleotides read TGCGCCAGCAGCCAGCGACAGAGGTTCCAAAAGAACACTGAAGCTTTCTTT.

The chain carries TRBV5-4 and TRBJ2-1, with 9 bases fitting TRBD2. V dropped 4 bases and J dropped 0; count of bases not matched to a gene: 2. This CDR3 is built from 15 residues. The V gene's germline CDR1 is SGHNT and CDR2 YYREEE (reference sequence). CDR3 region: CASSPREGSYNEQFF. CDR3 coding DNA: TGTGCCAGCAGCCCGCGGGAGGGCTCCTACAATGAGCAGTTCTTC.

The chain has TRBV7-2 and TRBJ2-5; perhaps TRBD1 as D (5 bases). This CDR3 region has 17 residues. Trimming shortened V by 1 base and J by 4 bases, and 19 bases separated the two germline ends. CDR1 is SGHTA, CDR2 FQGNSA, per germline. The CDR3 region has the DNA TGTGCCAGCAGCTTAGTGGCAGGGTCCCCACAAGTAGAGACCCAGTACTTC. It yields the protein CASSLVAGSPQVETQYF.

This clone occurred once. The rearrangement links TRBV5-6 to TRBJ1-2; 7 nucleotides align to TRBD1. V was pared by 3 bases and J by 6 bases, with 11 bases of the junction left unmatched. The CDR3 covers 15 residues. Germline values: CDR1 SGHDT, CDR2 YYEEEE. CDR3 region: CASSYGPGQVDGYTF. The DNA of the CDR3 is TGTGCCAGCAGCTACGGACCTGGACAGGTGGATGGCTACACCTTC.

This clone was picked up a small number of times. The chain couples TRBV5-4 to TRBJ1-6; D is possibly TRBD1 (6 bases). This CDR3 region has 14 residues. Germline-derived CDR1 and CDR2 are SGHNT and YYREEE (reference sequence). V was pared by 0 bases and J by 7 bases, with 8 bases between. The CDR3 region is CASSLDRENSPLHF. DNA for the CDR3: TGTGCCAGCAGCTTGGACAGGGAGAATTCACCCCTCCACTTT.

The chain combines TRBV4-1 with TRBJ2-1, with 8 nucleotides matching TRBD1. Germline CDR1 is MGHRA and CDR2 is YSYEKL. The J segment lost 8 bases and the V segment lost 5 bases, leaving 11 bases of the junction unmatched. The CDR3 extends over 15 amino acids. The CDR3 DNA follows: TGCGCCAGCAGCTCGCGCAGGGGGCGCAGGGATGAGCAGTTCTTC. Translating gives CASSSRRGRRDEQFF.

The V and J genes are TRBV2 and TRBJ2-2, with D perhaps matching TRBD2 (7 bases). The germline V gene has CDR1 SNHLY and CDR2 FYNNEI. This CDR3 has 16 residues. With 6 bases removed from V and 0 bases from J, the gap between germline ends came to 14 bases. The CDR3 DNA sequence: TGTGCCAGCAGCTCGGGGGGCGGCGCGAACACCGGGGAGCTGTTTTTT. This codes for CASSSGGGANTGELFF.

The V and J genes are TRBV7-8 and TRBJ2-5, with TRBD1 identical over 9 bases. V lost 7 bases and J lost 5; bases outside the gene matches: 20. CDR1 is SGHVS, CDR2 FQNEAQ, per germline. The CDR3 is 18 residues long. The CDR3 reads CASNPGRTGDGVRETQYF. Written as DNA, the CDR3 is TGTGCCAGCAACCCCGGGAGGACAGGGGATGGGGTTCGGGAGACCCAGTACTTC. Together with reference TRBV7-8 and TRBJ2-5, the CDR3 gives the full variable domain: GAGVSQSPRYKVAKRGQDVALRCDPISGHVSLFWYQQALGQGPEFLTYFQNEAQLDKSGLPSDRFFAERPEGSVSTLKIQRTQQEDSAVYLCASNPGRTGDGVRETQYFGPGTRLLVL.

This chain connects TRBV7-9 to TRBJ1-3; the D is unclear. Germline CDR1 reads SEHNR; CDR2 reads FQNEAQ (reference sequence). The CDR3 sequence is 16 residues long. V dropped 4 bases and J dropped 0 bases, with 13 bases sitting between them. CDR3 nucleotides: TGTGCCAGCAGCTCCCTCTCGGGAAGCTCTGGAAACACCATATATTTT. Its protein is CASSSLSGSSGNTIYF.

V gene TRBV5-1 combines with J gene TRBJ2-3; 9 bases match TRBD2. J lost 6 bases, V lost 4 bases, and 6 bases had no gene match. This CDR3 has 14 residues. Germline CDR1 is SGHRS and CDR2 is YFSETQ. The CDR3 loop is CASSRDSGSDTQYF. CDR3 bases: TGCGCCAGCAGCCGCGATAGCGGGAGTGATACGCAGTATTTT.

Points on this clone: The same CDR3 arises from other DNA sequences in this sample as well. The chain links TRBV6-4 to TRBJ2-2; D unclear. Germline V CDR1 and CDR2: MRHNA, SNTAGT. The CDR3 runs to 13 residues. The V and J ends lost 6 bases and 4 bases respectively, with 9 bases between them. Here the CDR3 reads CASRRTGTGELFF. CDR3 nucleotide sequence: TGTGCCAGCAGACGTACGGGCACCGGGGAGCTGTTTTTT.

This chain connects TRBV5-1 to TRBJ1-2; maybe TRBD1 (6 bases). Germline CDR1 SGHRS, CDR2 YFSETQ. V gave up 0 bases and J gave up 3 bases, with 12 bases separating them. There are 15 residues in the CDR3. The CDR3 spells CASSLAPGVDYGYTF. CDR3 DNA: TGCGCCAGCAGCTTGGCCCCAGGGGTGGACTATGGCTACACCTTC. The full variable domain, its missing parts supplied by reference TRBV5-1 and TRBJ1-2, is KAGVTQTPRYLIKTRGQQVTLSCSPISGHRSVSWYQQTPGQGLQFLFEYFSETQRNKGNFPGRFSGRQFSNSRSEMNVSTLELGDSALYLCASSLAPGVDYGYTFGSGTRLTVV.

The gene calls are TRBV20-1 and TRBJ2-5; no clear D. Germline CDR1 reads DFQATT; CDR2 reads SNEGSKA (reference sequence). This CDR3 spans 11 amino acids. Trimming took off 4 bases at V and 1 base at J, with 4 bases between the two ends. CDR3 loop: CSAISQETQYF. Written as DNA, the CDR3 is TGCAGTGCTATATCCCAAGAGACCCAGTACTTC.

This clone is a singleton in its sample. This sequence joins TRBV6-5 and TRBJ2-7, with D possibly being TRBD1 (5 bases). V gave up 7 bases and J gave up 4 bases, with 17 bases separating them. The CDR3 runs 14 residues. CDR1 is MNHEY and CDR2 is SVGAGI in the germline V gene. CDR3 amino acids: CASKQGSELYEQYF. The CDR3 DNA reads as TGTGCCAGCAAGCAGGGTTCGGAGTTATACGAGCAGTACTTC.